This T cell receptor beta chain was recovered during a study of Graves' ophthalmopathy and Graves' hyperthyroidism (dated by TCRdb to between 2017 and 2018). Background on the whole study: Peripheral blood was collected at initial diagnosis, prior to any treatment. The study used signatures of the TCR beta repertoire to tell Graves' ophthalmopathy apart from Graves' hyperthyroidism and to predict which patients would progress to ophthalmopathy. In total, 135 blood samples were TCR-sequenced: 43 ophthalmopathy, under 85 hyperthyroidism and roughly 17 hyperthyroidism-to-ophthalmopathy patients. A discovery set of 95 to 100 patients (43 ophthalmopathy, under 65 stable hyperthyroidism) was enrolled to explore V-J signatures distinguishing ophthalmopathy from hyperthyroidism. An independent validation cohort was composed of 18 hyperthyroidism patients and 17 patients who later progressed from hyperthyroidism to ophthalmopathy. T-cell repertoires of thyroid tissue and blood were compared in more than 5 hyperthyroidism patients. Following sampling, methimazole starting at 30 mg daily was administered to hyperthyroidism patients, and high-dose intravenous methylprednisolone was administered to ophthalmopathy patients. The paper as a whole reports these results and caveats: Among expanded thyroid clonotypes with frequency above 0.001, most also showed up in blood, which suggests that blood repertoires may reflect the thyroid immune response. Sample size was not predetermined statistically, and investigators were not blinded to group allocation. In validation, the model predicted ophthalmopathy progression with 55% to 71% sensitivity and approximately 78% specificity; some 13 predicted patients were CT-confirmed with GO in a median of 6.5 months. In cross-validation, the 13-signature model distinguished ophthalmopathy from stable hyperthyroidism with about 90% sensitivity and approximately 81% specificity, and in the test set the corresponding values were roughly 80% and 76%.

Ophthalmopathy patients were characterized by moderately to severely active disease, a Clinical Activity Score of at least 3, a NOSPECS grade of at least 4, and a disease duration under 3 months. Patients with other autoimmune diseases, uncontrolled infections, pregnancy or lactation were excluded. Clinical symptoms, serum thyroxine, TRAb, thyroid ultrasound and orbital computed tomography formed the basis of the diagnosis. Ficoll-Paque density gradient centrifugation was used to isolate PBMCs from about 10 ml of fresh peripheral blood. Trizol reagent was used to extract the total RNA, and its quality was then checked on an Agilent 2100 Bioanalyzer. TCR beta CDR3 regions were amplified from RNA transcripts for repertoire sequencing. The first round was an RT-PCR using HTBI primers with the Qiagen OneStep RT-PCR kit, and this first round was followed by a second-round multiplex PCR, then size selection and purification. Sequencing of the libraries was carried out on an Illumina HiSeq2000 in paired-end mode with 100 bp reads. Processing in the source paper ran as follows. Reads were processed with SOAPnuke, discarding reads with adapters, uncalled bases, mean Phred below 15, or no exact constant-primer or identifier match. COPE v1.2.5 was used to merge the high-quality paired reads. Each unique nucleotide sequence was treated as a clonotype, and MiTCR v1.1 was used to align the clonotypes to the IMGT TRB V, D and J references. Only V-J combinations with frequency above 0.0001 were analysed, covering over 98% of repertoires. A TCR clonal expansion and chaos score per V-J combination was defined as the ratio of F50 clonal expansion to chaos observed in the TCRdist matrix. Welch's t-statistics and random forest were used to narrow the features down to 13 V-J combinations, which were then fed into a naive Bayes classifier. The similarity between thyroid and blood repertoires was quantified using the Morisita-Horn index. Using fastp at Q25 and MiXCR, TCRdb reprocessed the public reads and kept productive beta chains. Each CDR3 protein gets just one entry, which takes the most common genes and DNA from the rows behind it. The V and J calls and clone size are TCRdb's, not the authors'. The sample includes roughly 300,000 distinct CDR3 sequences, with roughly 15% observed a single time. Approximately 13% of the sample belongs to the ten largest clones.

There are many counts of this clonotype. Its target antigen remains unknown. Qualities for individual bases were not recorded, and no much larger clone is one base off. The origin of this receptor is an adult man with Graves' ophthalmopathy. The sample taken for sequencing was peripheral blood.

The sequenced DNA is TGTGCCAGCGATTACAGGAGCTCCTACGAGCAGTACTTC. Translated, this is CASDYRSSYEQYF. The chain is encoded by TRBV6-5 joined to TRBJ2-7, with a tentative D gene TRBD1 over 5 matching bases. A distance of 11 bases separates the germline ends of V and J, which lose 8 bases and 0 bases respectively. The germline V gene gives CDR1 as MNHEY and CDR2 as SVGAGI. The CDR3 numbers 13 residues from cysteine through phenylalanine. Only CDR3 DNA remains: 39 bases, in frame from the first base.